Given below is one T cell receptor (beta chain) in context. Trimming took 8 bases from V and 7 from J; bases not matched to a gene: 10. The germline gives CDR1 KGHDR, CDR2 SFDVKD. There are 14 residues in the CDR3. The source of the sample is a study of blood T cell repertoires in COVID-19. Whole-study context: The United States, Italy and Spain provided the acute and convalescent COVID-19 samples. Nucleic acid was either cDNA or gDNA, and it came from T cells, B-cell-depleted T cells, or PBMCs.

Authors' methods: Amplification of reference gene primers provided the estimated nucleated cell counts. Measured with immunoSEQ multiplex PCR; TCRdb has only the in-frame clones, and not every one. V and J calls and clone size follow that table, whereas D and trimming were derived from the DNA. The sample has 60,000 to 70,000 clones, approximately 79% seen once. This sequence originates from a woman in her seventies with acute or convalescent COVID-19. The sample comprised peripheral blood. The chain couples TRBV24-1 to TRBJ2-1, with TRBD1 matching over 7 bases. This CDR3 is CATNPEQGRNEQFF. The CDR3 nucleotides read TGTGCCACCAACCCCGAACAGGGGCGGAATGAGCAGTTCTTC.